Listed below are T cell receptor beta chains from one sample, sequenced in a study of shared clonotypes between healthy human individuals. Assay used: immunoSEQ multiplex PCR; TCRdb lists only in-frame clones, some missing. This table has 1,400,000 or so clones, 97% to 99% appearing once. The sample taken for sequencing was naive CD4+ T cells sorted from blood. The receptors derive from a man younger than 40 in good health. The CDR3 runs from the conserved cysteine through the conserved F or W. D genes are given only for firm matches. The listing skips clone size in some rows; elsewhere it reads once, few, many or a size class.

size	J	V	length	D	DNA	CDR3
-	TRBJ2-7	TRBV19	18	-	TGTTCCCGAACCCTCCTCCTAGGGGGCGGGAGGATGGCCTACGAGCAGTACTTC	CSRTLLLGGGRMAYEQYF
-	TRBJ2-7	TRBV11-2	15	TRBD2	TGTGCCAGCAGCTTAACGGGAGGTGGTCCCATCGAGCAGTACTTC	CASSLTGGGPIEQYF
-	TRBJ2-7	TRBV2	14	TRBD2	TGTGCCAGCAGTAAGGGACTAGCCCTCTACGAGCAGTACTTC	CASSKGLALYEQYF
-	TRBJ2-1	TRBV25-1	15	TRBD1	TGTGCCAGCAGTGAAGTTTCGGGACAGATGAATGAGCAGTTCTTC	CASSEVSGQMNEQFF
-	TRBJ2-7	TRBV10-1	13	TRBD2	TGCGCCAGCAGTGCGTTAGCGGGGACCGAGCAGTACTTC	CASSALAGTEQYF
-	TRBJ2-1	TRBV5-4	14	-	TGTGCCAGCAGCTTGGCCGGCGGACACGATGAGCAGTTCTTC	CASSLAGGHDEQFF
-	TRBJ2-3	TRBV18	15	TRBD1	TGTGCCAGCTCACCAGGGACAGGGGGACGGGATACGCAGTATTTT	CASSPGTGGRDTQYF
-	TRBJ1-2	TRBV19	14	-	TGTGCCAGTAGCAACCTCAGGGACGAAACTGGCTACACCTTC	CASSNLRDETGYTF
-	TRBJ2-3	TRBV7-2	15	TRBD2	TGTGCCAGTCAACGACTAGCAAGTAGGTCAGATACGCAGTATTTT	CASQRLASRSDTQYF
-	TRBJ2-3	TRBV5-1	18	-	TGCGCCAGCAGCTTGGCTCAAAACTCTGAGCTAGGCACAGATACGCAGTATTTT	CASSLAQNSELGTDTQYF
-	TRBJ2-3	TRBV11-2	17	TRBD1	TGTGCCAGCAGCTCACCTGCCGGGACAGGGCATACAGATACGCAGTATTTT	CASSSPAGTGHTDTQYF
-	TRBJ2-7	TRBV9	13	-	TGTGCCAGCAGCCGGGAAACTAGCTACGAGCAGTACTTC	CASSRETSYEQYF
-	TRBJ2-5	TRBV6-1	12	-	TGTGCCAGCAGTTATCCGCCGGAGACCCAGTACTTC	CASSYPPETQYF
-	TRBJ1-5	TRBV18	14	-	TGTGCCAGCTCAGGGGGCACTAGCAATCAGCCCCAGCATTTT	CASSGGTSNQPQHF
-	TRBJ2-7	TRBV4-1	15	TRBD2	TGCGCCAGCAGCCAGCCGACTAGCGGGAAATACGAGCAGTACTTC	CASSQPTSGKYEQYF
-	TRBJ2-2	TRBV7-7	18	TRBD2	TGTGCCAGCAGCTTAGTGCCCCTCAGCGGGGCGAACACCGGGGAGCTGTTTTTT	CASSLVPLSGANTGELFF
-	TRBJ1-5	TRBV7-9	12	-	TGTGCCAGCAGCTTTTCGACTCAGCCCCAGCATTTT	CASSFSTQPQHF
-	TRBJ1-2	TRBV4-1	13	-	TGCGCCAGCAGCCAAGATCAGATGGGAGGGGGCACCTTC	CASSQDQMGGGTF
-	TRBJ2-3	TRBV14	15	-	TGTGCCAGCAGCCAAGTTCGCATCGGATTGGGTACGCAGTATTTT	CASSQVRIGLGTQYF
-	TRBJ2-7	TRBV5-4	14	-	TGTGCCAGCAGCTTGGGCGGAGGACTCTACGAGCAGTACTTC	CASSLGGGLYEQYF
-	TRBJ2-1	TRBV18	19	TRBD2	TGTGCCAGCTCACCACTTCAGGGACTAGCGGGAGGAATCCACAATGAGCAGTTCTTC	CASSPLQGLAGGIHNEQFF
-	TRBJ1-1	TRBV14	15	-	TGTGCCAGCAGTCCCCCCAGGGCACGGTTCACTGAAGCTTTCTTT	CASSPPRARFTEAFF
-	TRBJ1-1	TRBV5-1	18	-	TGCGCCAGCAGCTTCGCAGGAAGCCACCTTGCTATGAACACTGAAGCTTTCTTT	CASSFAGSHLAMNTEAFF
-	TRBJ1-5	TRBV15	14	-	TGTGCCACCAGCAGAACCCGGGTGGATCAGCCCCAGCATTTT	CATSRTRVDQPQHF
-	TRBJ1-2	TRBV4-1	15	TRBD1	TGCGCCAGCAGCCAAGCTCCGGACAGGGAGTATGGCTACACCTTC	CASSQAPDREYGYTF
-	TRBJ1-1	TRBV6-1	15	TRBD1	TGTGCCAGCAGTCTTGTGACAGGGGGCTTAACTGAAGCTTTCTTT	CASSLVTGGLTEAFF
-	TRBJ1-2	TRBV18	13	TRBD1	TGTGCCAGCTCATCCCAGGGGGCTTATGGCTACACCTTC	CASSSQGAYGYTF
once	TRBJ2-1	TRBV27	14	TRBD1	TGTGCCATCCGGACAGGGGGACACTACAATGAGCAGTTCTTC	CAIRTGGHYNEQFF
-	TRBJ2-5	TRBV7-6	14	-	TGTGCCAGCAGCTTAGGGAGCGGACAAGAGACCCAGTACTTC	CASSLGSGQETQYF
-	TRBJ2-7	TRBV10-1	13	-	TGCGCCAGCAGTGAGTGGACAGCACGCGAGCAGTACTTC	CASSEWTAREQYF
-	TRBJ1-1	TRBV5-1	15	-	TGCGCCAGCAGCCCGTCAACCGGGAGAGTCACTGAAGCTTTCTTT	CASSPSTGRVTEAFF
-	TRBJ1-2	TRBV6-5	14	TRBD1	TGTGCCAGCAGTCGGGGACAGGGGTTGGCTGGCTACACCTTC	CASSRGQGLAGYTF
-	TRBJ2-7	TRBV27	14	-	TGTGCCAGCAGTTTGGCGGGAACGCTCTACGAGCAGTACTTC	CASSLAGTLYEQYF
-	TRBJ1-2	TRBV5-4	16	TRBD1	TGTGCCGCAACGGGATCCGGGACAGGGTCGAACTATGGCTACACCTTC	CAATGSGTGSNYGYTF
-	TRBJ2-7	TRBV9	18	-	TGTGCCAGCAGCGTAGGCTTGTCTGGACTCTCAAGCTCCTACGAGCAGTACTTC	CASSVGLSGLSSSYEQYF
-	TRBJ2-7	TRBV10-3	13	-	TGTGCCATCAGTATGGGCCTAAGGGACGAGCAGTACTTC	CAISMGLRDEQYF
-	TRBJ2-3	TRBV7-9	15	TRBD2	TGTGCCAGCAGCGCCGGGACTAGCGTTGCGGATACGCAGTATTTT	CASSAGTSVADTQYF
-	TRBJ1-4	TRBV6-1	19	TRBD1	TGTGCCAGCAGTGGAATCCGAGGGACAGGGAATCTTTTGGAAGAAAAACTGTTTTTT	CASSGIRGTGNLLEEKLFF
once	TRBJ2-2	TRBV25-1	11	-	TGTGCCAGCAGTATGACCGGGGAGCTGTTTTTT	CASSMTGELFF
-	TRBJ2-1	TRBV9	16	-	TGTGCCAGCACAGGTACAGGGTCGAGCTCCTACAATGAGCAGTTCTTC	CASTGTGSSSYNEQFF
-	TRBJ1-4	TRBV7-6	14	TRBD1	TGTGCCAGCAGACCTGACAGGGGTTTTGGAAAACTGTTTTTT	CASRPDRGFGKLFF
-	TRBJ2-3	TRBV5-8	15	-	TGTGCCAGCAGCTTGGGACTAGGCCTGGTGGATACGCAGTATTTT	CASSLGLGLVDTQYF